The 7 T cell receptor beta chains reported below all come from one sample, sequenced in a study of shared clonotypes between healthy human individuals. Method: immunoSEQ multiplex PCR; TCRdb's copy keeps in-frame clones and lacks some. The sample lists 2 million to 2.5 million clones; under 97% were seen once. The sample consisted of naive CD4+ T cells sorted from blood. Subset reported: CD45RA+ positively selected. The receptors shown here come from a man younger than 35 in good health.

The chain couples TRBV29-1 to TRBJ1-3, with 10 bases identical to TRBD1. This CDR3 contains 15 residues. V shed 8 bases and J 2 bases; nucleotides not matched to a gene: 9. Germline-derived CDR1 and CDR2 are SQVTM and ANQGSEA. The CDR3 loop reads CSIGQGGNTGNTIYF. The CDR3 DNA is TGCAGCATCGGACAGGGGGGAAATACTGGAAACACCATATATTTT.

The gene calls are TRBV2 and TRBJ2-1, with TRBD1 as a possible D gene (6 bases). This CDR3 is 15 amino acids long. V lost 5 bases and J lost 5, with 16 bases in between. Germline values: CDR1 SNHLY, CDR2 FYNNEI. CDR3 sequence (DNA): TGTGCCAGCAGTAACAGGGAATCTGATAACAATGAGCAGTTCTTC. Translation gives CASSNRESDNNEQFF.

In this sample, this clone turned up once. One end of the junction is discordant with germline, which a read error may explain. This CDR3 is also generated by other DNA sequences in the sample. The chain employs TRBV6-6 and TRBJ1-6; D possibly corresponds to TRBD1 (6 bases). Germline V gene lookup returns CDR1 MNHNY and CDR2 SVGAGI (reference sequence). The CDR3 sequence is 15 residues long. The CDR3 loop reads CASKYQGRGNSPLHF. The CDR3 region has the DNA TGTGCCAGCAAATACCAGGGGAGAGGTAATTCGCCCCTCCACTTT.

This chain uses TRBV4-1 with TRBJ2-2; the D gene is possibly TRBD1 (5 bases). In germline, CDR1 is MGHRA, CDR2 YSYEKL. The CDR3 spans 15 residues. V was cut by 4 bases and J by 4 bases, with 13 bases left in between. CDR3 nucleotides: TGCGCCAGCAGCCCCTTTTTGACAGCCACCGGGGAGCTGTTTTTT. It yields the protein CASSPFLTATGELFF.

The rearrangement joins TRBV5-1 to TRBJ2-2; D remains ambiguous. V was pared by 0 bases and J by 0 bases, with 6 bases between. CDR3 length equals 15 residues. From germline, CDR1 is SGHRS and CDR2 YFSETQ. The CDR3 DNA reads TGCGCCAGCAGCTTGGAACTATCGAACACCGGGGAGCTGTTTTTT. It yields the protein CASSLELSNTGELFF.

The chain uses TRBV6-5 and TRBJ1-1; D is unresolved. Germline lookup yields CDR1 MNHEY and CDR2 SVGAGI. V gave up 2 bases and J gave up 2 bases, with 3 bases separating them. The CDR3 sequence is 12 residues long. In nucleotides, the CDR3 is TGTGCCAGCAGTTACCACAACACTGAAGCTTTCTTT. This codes for CASSYHNTEAFF.

The chain uses TRBV19 and TRBJ1-5; D gene uncertain. The V end lost 0 bases, the J end lost 7 bases, and 19 bases lay between the germline ends. From germline, CDR1 is LNHDA and CDR2 SQIVND (reference sequence). The CDR3 length is 17 residues. The DNA for the CDR3 is TGTGCCAGTAGTATAGATCAAGGTTGGAGGGAGGGCCAGCCCCAGCATTTT. Translation: CASSIDQGWREGQPQHF.